This TCR beta chain was sequenced during a study of response to subunit inactivated influenza vaccine. Many counts were recorded for this clonotype. Trimming at V came to 5 bases and at J to 0 bases, leaving 3 bases not matched to a gene. The CDR3 runs to 16 residues. One entry per CDR3 protein, called by TCRdb with MiXCR from the RT-PCR reads. The sample has roughly 700,000 distinct CDR3 sequences, around 16% seen once. This chain connects TRBV12-3 or TRBV12-4 to TRBJ2-1; 11 nucleotides agree with TRBD2. The receptor's source is a man between 50 and 59 years old who received an inactivated influenza vaccine. Sample: PBMCs from blood, taken about 13 days after vaccination. CDR3 loop: CASSPGTSGSYNEQFF. In DNA form, the CDR3 reads TGTGCCAGCAGTCCCGGGACTAGCGGCTCCTACAATGAGCAGTTCTTC.